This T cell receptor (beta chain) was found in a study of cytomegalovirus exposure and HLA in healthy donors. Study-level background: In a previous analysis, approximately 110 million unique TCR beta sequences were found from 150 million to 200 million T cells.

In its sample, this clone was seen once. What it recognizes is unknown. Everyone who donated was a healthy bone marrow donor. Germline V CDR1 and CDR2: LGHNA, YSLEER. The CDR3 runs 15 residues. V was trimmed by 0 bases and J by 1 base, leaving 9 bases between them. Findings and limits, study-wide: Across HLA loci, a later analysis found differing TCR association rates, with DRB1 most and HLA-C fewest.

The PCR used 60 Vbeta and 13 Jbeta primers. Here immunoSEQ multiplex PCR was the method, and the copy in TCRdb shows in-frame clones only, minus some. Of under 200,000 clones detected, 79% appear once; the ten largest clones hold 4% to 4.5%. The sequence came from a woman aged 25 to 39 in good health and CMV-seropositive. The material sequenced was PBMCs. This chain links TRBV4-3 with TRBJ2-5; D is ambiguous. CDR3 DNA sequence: TGCGCCAGCAGCCAAGATACTCGGTCCCAAGAGACCCAGTACTTC. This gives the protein CASSQDTRSQETQYF.